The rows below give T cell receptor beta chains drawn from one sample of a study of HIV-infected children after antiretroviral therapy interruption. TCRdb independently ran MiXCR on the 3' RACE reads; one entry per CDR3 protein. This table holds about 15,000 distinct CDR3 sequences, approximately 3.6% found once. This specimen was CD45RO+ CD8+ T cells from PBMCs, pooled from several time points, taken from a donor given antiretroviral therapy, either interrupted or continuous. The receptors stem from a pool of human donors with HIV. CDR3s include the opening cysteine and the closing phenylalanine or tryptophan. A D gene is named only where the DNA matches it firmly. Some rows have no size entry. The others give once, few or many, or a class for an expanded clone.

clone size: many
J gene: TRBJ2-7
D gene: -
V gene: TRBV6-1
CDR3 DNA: TGTGCCAGCAGCTCTCCAGGACAGCGTCCCGAGCAGTACTTC
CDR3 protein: CASSSPGQRPEQYF

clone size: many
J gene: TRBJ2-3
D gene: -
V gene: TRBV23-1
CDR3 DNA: TGCGCCAGCAGTCGTACAGACCTACACAGATACGCAGTATTT
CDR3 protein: CASSRTDLHRYAVF

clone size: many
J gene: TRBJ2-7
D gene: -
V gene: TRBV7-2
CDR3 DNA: TGTGCCAGCAGCCTAAAGGGGGATCAACCGCAATACGAGCAGTACTTC
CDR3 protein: CASSLKGDQPQYEQYF

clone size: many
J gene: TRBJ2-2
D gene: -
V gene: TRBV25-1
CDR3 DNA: TGTGCCAGCAGTGAAGGTCCCAGGGACACCGGGGAGCTGTTTTTT
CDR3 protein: CASSEGPRDTGELFF

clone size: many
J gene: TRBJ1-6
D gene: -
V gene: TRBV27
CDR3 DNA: TGTGCCAGTTCGATGCCACGTTCACCCCTCCACTTT
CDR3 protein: CASSMPRSPLHF

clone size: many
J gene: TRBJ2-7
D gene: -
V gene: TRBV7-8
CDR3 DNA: TGTGCCAGCAGCCTTACCGAAACCGGGACACCAATTTACGAGCAGTACTTC
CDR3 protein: CASSLTETGTPIYEQYF

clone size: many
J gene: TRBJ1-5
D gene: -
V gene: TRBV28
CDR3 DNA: TGTGCCAGCAGTTATACTCAGCCCCAGCATTTT
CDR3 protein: CASSYTQPQHF

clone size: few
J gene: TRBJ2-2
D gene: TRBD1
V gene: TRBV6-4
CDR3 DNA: TGTGCCAGCAGTGACTCGAGCGACAGGGGGCAATCCGGGGAGCTGTTTTTT
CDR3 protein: CASSDSSDRGQSGELFF

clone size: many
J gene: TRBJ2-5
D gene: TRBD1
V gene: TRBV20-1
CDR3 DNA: TGCAGTGCTAGAGACCCTCGGGACAGCATGGAGACCCAGTACTTC
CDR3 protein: CSARDPRDSMETQYF

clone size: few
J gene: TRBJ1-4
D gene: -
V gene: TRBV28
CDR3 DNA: TGTGCCAGCGGCCCCCGGGGAGTGGGGGAAAAACTGTTTTTT
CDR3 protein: CASGPRGVGEKLFF

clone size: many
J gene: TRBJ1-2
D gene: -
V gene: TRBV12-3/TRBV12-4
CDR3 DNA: TGTGCCAGCAGTTCCCAGGGCCCTGGGGATGGCTACACCTTC
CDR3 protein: CASSSQGPGDGYTF

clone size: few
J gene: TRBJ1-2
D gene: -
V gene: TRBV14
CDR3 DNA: TGTGCCAGCAGCCAAGATGTAGTCCAGGGAGCTAACTATGGCTACACCTTC
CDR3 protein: CASSQDVVQGANYGYTF

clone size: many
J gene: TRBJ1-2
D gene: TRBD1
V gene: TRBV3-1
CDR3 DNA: TGTGCCAGCAGCCCCAAGGCCTGGACAGGGGGCGACTATGGCTACACCTTC
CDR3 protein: CASSPKAWTGGDYGYTF

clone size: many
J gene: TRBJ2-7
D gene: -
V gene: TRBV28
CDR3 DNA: TGTGCCAGCAGGCCCTCGGAGTACTACGAGCAGTACTTC
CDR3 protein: CASRPSEYYEQYF

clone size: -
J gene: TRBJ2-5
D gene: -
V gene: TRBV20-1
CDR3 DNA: TGCAGTGCTAGAGATTTGAGAGGGGGAGTAGAGACCCAGTACTTC
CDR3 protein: CSARDLRGGVETQYF

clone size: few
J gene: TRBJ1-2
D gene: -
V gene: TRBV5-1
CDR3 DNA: TGCGCCAGCAGCTTGGGGGGACATCGGCCACGGTATGGCTACACCTTC
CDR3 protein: CASSLGGHRPRYGYTF

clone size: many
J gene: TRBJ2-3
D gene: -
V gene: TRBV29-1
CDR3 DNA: TGCAGCGTTGGGGCGGGGTTCCATACGCAGTATTTT
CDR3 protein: CSVGAGFHTQYF

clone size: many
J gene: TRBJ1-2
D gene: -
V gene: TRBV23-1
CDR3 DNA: TGCGCCAGCAGTGGACCAGCTTCTAACTATGGCTACACCTTC
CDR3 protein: CASSGPASNYGYTF

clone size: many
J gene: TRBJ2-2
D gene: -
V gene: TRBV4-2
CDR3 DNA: TGTGCCAGCAGCCAACAGGGTTCCCCCGGGTCTGATGGCGGGGAGCTGTTTTTT
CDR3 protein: CASSQQGSPGSDGGELFF

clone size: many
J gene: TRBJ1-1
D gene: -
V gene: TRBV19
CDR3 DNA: TGTGCCAGTAGCTTCAACAGAGGGCTCCTGGTGAACACTGAAGCTTTCTTT
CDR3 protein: CASSFNRGLLVNTEAFF

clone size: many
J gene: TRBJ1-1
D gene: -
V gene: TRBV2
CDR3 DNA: TGTGCCAGCAGAAAGCCAACAGGGTCGGCGAACACTGAAGCTTTCTTT
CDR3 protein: CASRKPTGSANTEAFF

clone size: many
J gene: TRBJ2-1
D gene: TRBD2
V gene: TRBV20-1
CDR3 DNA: TGCAGTGCTAGGGGGGGGAATGAGCAGTTCTTC
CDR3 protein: CSARGGNEQFF

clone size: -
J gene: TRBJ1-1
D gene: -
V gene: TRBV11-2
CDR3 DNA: TGTGCCAGCAGCTTAGTTCCCTTGGTGGACACTGAAGCTTTCTTT
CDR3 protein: CASSLVPLVDTEAFF

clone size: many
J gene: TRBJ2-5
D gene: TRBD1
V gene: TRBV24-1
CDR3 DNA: TGTGCCACCAGTGATTTGTCTATACAGGGGGCAGAGACCCAGTACTTC
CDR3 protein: CATSDLSIQGAETQYF

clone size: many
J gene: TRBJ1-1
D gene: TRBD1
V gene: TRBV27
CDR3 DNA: TGTGCCAGCAGTTTGACAGGGGTAGGCGCTGAAGCTTTCTTT
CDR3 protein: CASSLTGVGAEAFF

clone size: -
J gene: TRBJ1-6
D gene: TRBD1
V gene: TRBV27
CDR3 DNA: TGTGCCAGCAGTTATGGGACAGGGCAAAGTAATTCACCCCTCCACTTT
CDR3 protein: CASSYGTGQSNSPLHF

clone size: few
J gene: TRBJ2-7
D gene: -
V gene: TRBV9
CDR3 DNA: TGTGCCAGCAGCGTGAGCCTGGCCTACGAGCAGTACTTC
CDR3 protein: CASSVSLAYEQYF

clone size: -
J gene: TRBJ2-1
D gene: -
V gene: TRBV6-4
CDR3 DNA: TGTGCCAGCAGTGAGGGAGAGGGACACAATGAGCAGTTCTTC
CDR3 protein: CASSEGEGHNEQFF

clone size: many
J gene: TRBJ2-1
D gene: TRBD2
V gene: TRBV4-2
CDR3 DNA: TGTGCCAGCAGCCAAGAAAACAGCGGGGGATTTTCCTACAATGAGCAGTTCTTC
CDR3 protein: CASSQENSGGFSYNEQFF

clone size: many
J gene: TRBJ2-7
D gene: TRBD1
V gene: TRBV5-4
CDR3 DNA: TGTGCCAGCAGCCTTGAACAGGGGGCCTCCTACGAGCAGTACTTC
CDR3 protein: CASSLEQGASYEQYF